A selection of T cell receptor beta chains follows, all from one sample in a study of blood T cell repertoires in COVID-19. Libraries were prepared by immunoSEQ multiplex PCR; TCRdb keeps only in-frame clonotypes and omits some of them. The sample carries 150,000 to 200,000 clones, approximately 85% recorded once. The sequenced material came from peripheral blood. Receptor source: a woman between 55 and 75 years old with acute or convalescent COVID-19. Both conserved end residues are part of each CDR3. A D gene is named only where the DNA matches it firmly. The size entry is marked missing in some rows and otherwise reads once, few, many or a size class.

NA	TRBD2	17	TRBV27	TRBJ2-1	CASSLPRLAGGVNEQFF	TGTGCCAGCAGTTTACCCCGCCTAGCGGGAGGCGTCAATGAGCAGTTCTTC
NA	NA	15	TRBV7-8	TRBJ2-1	CASSLVGGVMDEQFF	TGTGCCAGCAGCTTAGTTGGGGGCGTAATGGATGAGCAGTTCTTC
NA	NA	16	TRBV4-2	TRBJ1-3	CASSQPGFGSGNTIYF	TGTGCCAGCAGCCAACCGGGTTTTGGCTCTGGAAACACCATATATTTT
NA	NA	14	TRBV6-6	TRBJ2-7	CASSYRGTGYEQYF	TGTGCCAGCAGTTACCGGGGTACGGGGTACGAGCAGTACTTC
NA	TRBD1	14	TRBV15	TRBJ1-1	CATSNQGAGTEAFF	TGTGCCACCAGCAATCAGGGGGCAGGTACTGAAGCTTTCTTT
NA	NA	15	TRBV19	TRBJ2-3	CASSAAGPSTDTQYF	TGTGCCAGTTCTGCTGCGGGGCCGAGCACAGATACGCAGTATTTT
NA	NA	15	TRBV3-1/TRBV3-2	TRBJ2-2	CASSQGGWDTGELFF	TGTGCCAGCAGCCAAGGCGGGTGGGACACCGGGGAGCTGTTTTTT
once	NA	14	TRBV7-8	TRBJ2-7	CASSGLATSYEQYF	TGTGCCAGCAGCGGGCTAGCGACATCCTACGAGCAGTACTTC
NA	TRBD2	15	TRBV18	TRBJ2-3	CASSLASGSRDTQYF	TGTGCCAGCTCACTAGCTAGCGGGAGTAGAGATACGCAGTATTTT
NA	NA	13	TRBV11-2	TRBJ2-2	CASSSPIYRELFF	TGTGCCAGCAGCTCCCCTATTTACCGGGAGCTGTTTTTT
NA	TRBD1	15	TRBV18	TRBJ1-2	CASSPAGTAVYGYTF	TGTGCCAGCTCCCCTGCCGGGACAGCAGTTTATGGCTACACCTTC
NA	TRBD2	15	TRBV28	TRBJ2-2	CASSTGLAGARELFF	TGTGCCAGCAGTACCGGACTAGCGGGAGCACGGGAGCTGTTTTTT
NA	NA	13	TRBV5-1	TRBJ2-5	CASRGAGKETQYF	TGCGCCAGCAGGGGAGCGGGTAAAGAGACCCAGTACTTC
NA	NA	13	TRBV7-3	TRBJ1-6	CASSSSYNSPLHF	TGTGCCAGCAGCTCATCATATAATTCACCCCTCCACTTT
once	NA	11	TRBV2	TRBJ1-1	CASSVWGHAFF	TGTGCCAGCAGTGTTTGGGGGCATGCTTTCTTT
NA	NA	12	TRBV2	TRBJ2-7	CASSPRSYEQYF	TGTGCCAGCAGTCCTCGCTCCTACGAGCAGTACTTC